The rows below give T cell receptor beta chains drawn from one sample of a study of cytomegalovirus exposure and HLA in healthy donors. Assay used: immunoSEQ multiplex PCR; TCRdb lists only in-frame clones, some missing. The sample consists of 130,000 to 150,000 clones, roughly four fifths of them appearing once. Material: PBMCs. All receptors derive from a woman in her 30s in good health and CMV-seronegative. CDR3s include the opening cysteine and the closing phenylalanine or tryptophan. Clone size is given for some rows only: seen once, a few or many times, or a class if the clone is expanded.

cdr3_aa: CASSELNYSGELFF
v_call: TRBV2
j_call: TRBJ2-2
clone_size: -

cdr3_aa: CASSAWGGPQPQHF
v_call: TRBV6-6
j_call: TRBJ1-5
clone_size: -

cdr3_aa: CSVAGVNYGYTF
v_call: TRBV29-1
j_call: TRBJ1-2
clone_size: -

cdr3_aa: CASSLAGGSEAFF
v_call: TRBV6-5
j_call: TRBJ1-1
clone_size: once

cdr3_aa: CASSQGLADSQETQYF
v_call: TRBV7-9
j_call: TRBJ2-5
clone_size: -

cdr3_aa: CAWSRNRDNSPLHF
v_call: TRBV30
j_call: TRBJ1-6
clone_size: -

cdr3_aa: CASSPRKETLNTEAFF
v_call: TRBV19
j_call: TRBJ1-1
clone_size: -

cdr3_aa: CAWTERTNTEAFF
v_call: TRBV30
j_call: TRBJ1-1
clone_size: -

cdr3_aa: CASSLSTSGGTYEQYF
v_call: TRBV9
j_call: TRBJ2-7
clone_size: -

cdr3_aa: CSGRGQGETQYF
v_call: TRBV29-1
j_call: TRBJ2-5
clone_size: few